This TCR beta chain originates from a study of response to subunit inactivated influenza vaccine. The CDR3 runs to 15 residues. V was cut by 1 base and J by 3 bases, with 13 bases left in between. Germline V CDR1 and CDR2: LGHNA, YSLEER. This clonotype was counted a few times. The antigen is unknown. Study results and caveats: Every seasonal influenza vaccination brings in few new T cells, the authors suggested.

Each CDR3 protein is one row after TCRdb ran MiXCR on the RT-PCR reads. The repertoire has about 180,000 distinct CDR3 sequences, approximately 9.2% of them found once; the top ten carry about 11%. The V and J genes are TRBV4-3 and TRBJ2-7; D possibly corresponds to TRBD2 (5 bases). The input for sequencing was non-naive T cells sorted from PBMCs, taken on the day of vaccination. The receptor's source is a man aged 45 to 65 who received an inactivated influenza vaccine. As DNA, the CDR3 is TGCGCCAGCAGCCAAGGCGTCGGGGTCATCTACGAGCAGTACTTC. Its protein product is CASSQGVGVIYEQYF.